This TCR beta chain was captured by sequencing in a study of shared clonotypes between healthy human individuals. Findings and caveats of the study: In a few donors, about 5% of naive CD4 clonotypes appeared in common.

Concerning this clone itself: Antigen unknown.

V lost 3 bases, J lost 6 bases, and 9 bases lay in between. CDR1 and CDR2 (germline): GTSNPN, SVGIG (reference sequence). CDR3 size: 12 residues. Profiled with immunoSEQ multiplex PCR; TCRdb holds only in-frame clones, not every one. The sample yields some 2,500,000 clones, over 85% seen once. Sequencing was performed on naive CD4+ T cells from PBMCs. The subset denotes: CD45RA+ positively selected. The TCR sequence derives from a man between 18 and 29 years old in good health. Some clones in this sample may be carry-over from other donors' samples. The rearrangement links TRBV30 to TRBJ2-4, with D uncertain. The CDR3 DNA reads as TGTGCCTGGAGCGTACGAGCAAACATTCAGTACTTC. It yields the protein CAWSVRANIQYF.